The 28 T cell receptor beta chains in this list originate from one sample, sequenced in a study of blood T cell repertoires in COVID-19. Sequenced by immunoSEQ multiplex PCR; TCRdb stores in-frame clones only, minus some. This sample yields under 200,000 clones, of which roughly 80% are seen a single time; 11% to 15% belongs to the top ten. The sequencing input was peripheral blood. Receptors originate from a man aged 18 to 29 with active or convalescent COVID-19.

The chain links TRBV28 to TRBJ1-1, with 7 bases lining up with TRBD1. This CDR3 contains 20 residues. J lost 4 bases, V lost 4 bases, and 24 bases had no gene match. Germline CDR1 reads MDHEN; CDR2 reads SYDVKM. The chain's CDR3 is CASSYYRGTRQQPLLTEAFF. As DNA, the CDR3 is TGTGCCAGCAGTTACTACAGGGGAACGAGACAACAACCGCTCCTCACTGAAGCTTTCTTT.

The chain links TRBV7-9 to TRBJ2-3, with D uncertain. Germline CDR1 and CDR2: SEHNR and FQNEAQ (reference sequence). V lost 4 bases, J lost 5 bases, and 7 bases lay in between. The CDR3 runs 12 residues. The CDR3 region is CASSSRGDTQYF. The CDR3 region has the DNA TGTGCCAGCAGCTCCAGAGGAGATACGCAGTATTTT.

The chain has TRBV5-1 and TRBJ2-7; tentative D call: TRBD1 (5 bases). The CDR3 is 17 amino acids. V lost 0 bases and J 3 bases, leaving 19 bases between the germline ends. Germline loops: CDR1 SGHRS, CDR2 YFSETQ. In nucleotides, the CDR3 is TGCGCCAGCAGCTTGGAGGGGCAGAACCGTATTGGCTACGAGCAGTACTTC. It is translated as CASSLEGQNRIGYEQYF.

The J gene is TRBJ2-7, the V gene TRBV4-1; no definite D call. Germline V gene sequence: CDR1 MGHRA, CDR2 YSYEKL. The CDR3 contains 11 residues. Trimming took 0 bases from V and 7 from J, leaving 4 bases between them. CDR3 amino acids: CASSQEREQYF. The CDR3 DNA reads as TGCGCCAGCAGCCAAGAGAGGGAGCAGTACTTC.

The chain has TRBV18 and TRBJ1-4, with TRBD1 matching over 7 bases. The germline CDR1 and CDR2 sequences are KGHSH and LQKENI. The CDR3 is 16 amino acids. V shed 4 bases, J shed 10 bases, and the junction held 15 bases outside the gene matches. The CDR3 nucleotides read TGTGCCAGCTCACTCTCCAGGGGGATACAGATTGGAAAACTGTTTTTT. It yields the protein CASSLSRGIQIGKLFF.

The chain recombines TRBV18 with TRBJ1-3, with a tentative D call TRBD1 (5 bases). The CDR3 contains 12 residues. Trimming took off 4 bases at V and 7 bases at J, with 8 bases between the two ends. Germline CDR1 and CDR2: KGHSH and LQKENI. CDR3 amino acids: CASSRAGNTIYF. CDR3 coding DNA: TGTGCCAGCTCACGAGCAGGGAACACCATATATTTT.

The chain uses TRBV29-1 and TRBJ2-5; 8 bases agree with TRBD1. There are 16 residues in the CDR3. Trimming at V came to 0 bases and at J to 9 bases, leaving 15 bases not matched to a gene. CDR1 SQVTM and CDR2 ANQGSEA come from the germline V gene. The CDR3 reads CSVEDPDRVDWGAQYF. The CDR3 DNA follows: TGCAGCGTTGAAGATCCGGACAGGGTGGACTGGGGTGCCCAGTACTTC.

The V call is TRBV11-2, the J call TRBJ2-7; the match to TRBD1 covers 8 bases. The germline CDR1 and CDR2 sequences are SGHAT and FQNNGV. The junction had 8 bases not matched to a gene; V was cut back by 4 bases and J by 6 bases. CDR3 size: 14 residues. CDR3 DNA sequence: TGTGCCAGCAGCTCCGGACAGGGATCGGCCGAGCAGTACTTC. Amino acids: CASSSGQGSAEQYF.

The DNA for the CDR3 is TGTGCCAGCAGAACTAGCGGGGGTACCGGGGAGCTGTTTTTT. Protein sequence: CASRTSGGTGELFF. The chain uses TRBV25-1 and TRBJ2-2; 11 nucleotides match TRBD2. The CDR3 runs 14 residues. V dropped 6 bases and J dropped 5; count of bases not matched to a gene: 2. CDR1 MGHDK and CDR2 SYGVNS come from the germline V gene.

V is TRBV19 and J is TRBJ2-7; 7 bases line up with TRBD1. Trimming cost V 1 base and J 3 bases; bases outside gene matches: 6. Per germline, CDR1 LNHDA and CDR2 SQIVND (reference sequence). This CDR3 is 15 amino acids long. This CDR3 reads CASSIAPTGYYEQYF. In DNA, the CDR3 is TGTGCCAGTAGTATAGCCCCGACAGGGTACTACGAGCAGTACTTC.

This clone was detected a few times. The rearrangement links TRBV28 to TRBJ2-5, with D hard to call. This CDR3 spans 12 amino acids. Germline V CDR1 and CDR2: MDHEN, SYDVKM. With 6 bases removed from V and 4 bases from J, the gap between germline ends came to 9 bases. CDR3 sequence reads: CASSKGGETQYF. CDR3 coding DNA: TGTGCCAGCAGCAAAGGCGGAGAGACCCAGTACTTC.

In this sample, this clone turned up a few times. This rearrangement joins TRBV6-1 to TRBJ1-2; 7 nucleotides agree with TRBD1. The V gene end was trimmed by 3 bases and the J gene end by 6 bases; junction bases not matched to a gene: 10. The germline gives CDR1 MNHNS, CDR2 SASEGT. This CDR3 is built from 15 residues. CDR3 region: CASSDGTGEYDGYTF. For the CDR3, the DNA is TGTGCCAGCAGTGACGGCACAGGGGAATACGATGGCTACACCTTC.

The chain has TRBV2 and TRBJ2-7; D unclear. The germline V and J ends were trimmed by 5 bases and 5 bases, with 13 bases remaining between them. Germline CDR1 is SNHLY and CDR2 is FYNNEI. CDR3 length: 13 residues. The CDR3 nucleotides are TGTGCCAGCAGTCCCAACAATCTGGACGAGCAGTACTTC. Translating it yields CASSPNNLDEQYF.

This clone was found once. The chain recombines TRBV19 with TRBJ2-3, with 7 bases aligning to TRBD2. The germline gives CDR1 LNHDA, CDR2 SQIVND (reference sequence). This CDR3 is 14 amino acids long. Trimming at V came to 3 bases and at J to 2 bases, leaving 2 bases not matched to a gene. DNA of the CDR3: TGTGCCAGTAGTATTGGGACTAACACAGATACGCAGTATTTT. Its translation is CASSIGTNTDTQYF.

This chain connects TRBV30 to TRBJ2-1; a weak D match, TRBD2 (5 bases). V was trimmed by 5 bases and J by 2 bases, leaving 7 bases between them. Germline values: CDR1 GTSNPN, CDR2 SVGIG (reference sequence). The CDR3 runs 12 residues. The CDR3 here is CAWVLAYNEQFF. CDR3 nucleotides: TGTGCCTGGGTACTAGCCTACAATGAGCAGTTCTTC.

The J gene is TRBJ1-2, the V gene TRBV2; the match to TRBD1 covers 8 bases. This CDR3 comprises 19 residues. Trimming cost V 6 bases and J 2 bases; bases outside gene matches: 20. Per germline, CDR1 SNHLY and CDR2 FYNNEI. The CDR3 DNA reads TGTGCCAGCAGAGGAAACTCCATTAACCGGGACAGGATCAACTATGGCTACACCTTC. This gives the protein CASRGNSINRDRINYGYTF.

The rearrangement links TRBV19 to TRBJ2-1; 8 bases agree with TRBD1. V shed 7 bases and J 7 bases; nucleotides not matched to a gene: 3. This CDR3 spans 12 amino acids. The germline CDR1 and CDR2 sequences are LNHDA and SQIVND (reference sequence). The CDR3 sequence is CASIDRGNEQFF. CDR3 nucleotide sequence: TGTGCCAGTATTGACAGGGGAAATGAGCAGTTCTTC.

This sequence joins TRBV6-1 and TRBJ1-5, with unresolved D. The CDR3 is 14 residues long. Between the trimmed V and J ends, which lost 2 bases and 8 bases, there was a span of 13 bases. CDR1 and CDR2 from the germline V gene are MNHNS and SASEGT. The CDR3 DNA is TGTGCCAGCAGTGAACAGTCCGGGTTAAAGCCCCAGCATTTT. Its translation: CASSEQSGLKPQHF.

The genes are TRBV14 and TRBJ1-2; 8 nucleotides match TRBD1. Per the germline V gene, CDR1 is SGHDN and CDR2 is FVKESK. This CDR3 has 14 residues. Trimming took 5 bases from V and 7 from J; bases not matched to a gene: 9. The CDR3 DNA reads TGTGCCAGCAGCGGCAGGGGGCGTATGAGTGGCTACACCTTC. Encoded protein: CASSGRGRMSGYTF.

The V call is TRBV5-1, the J call TRBJ1-2; 9 nucleotides align to TRBD1. Germline lookup yields CDR1 SGHRS and CDR2 YFSETQ. This CDR3 is built from 15 residues. J lost 4 bases, V lost 1 base, and 5 bases had no gene match. In DNA form, the CDR3 reads TGCGCCAGCAGCTTGACGGGACAGGGCAGCTATGGCTACACCTTC. It encodes CASSLTGQGSYGYTF.

The rearrangement uses TRBV27 and TRBJ2-1, with TRBD2 identical over 12 bases. This CDR3 has 16 amino acids. Germline CDR1 MNHEY, CDR2 SMNVEV (reference sequence). V gave up 4 bases and J gave up 12 bases; unmatched junction bases: 13. The chain's CDR3 is CASSSPTSGRTLGQFF. The CDR3 DNA is TGTGCCAGCAGTTCCCCCACTAGCGGGAGGACGTTAGGGCAGTTCTTC.

The V gene is TRBV5-1, the J gene TRBJ2-2, with D tentatively TRBD1 (6 bases). Trimming stripped 2 bases from V and 6 bases from J, with 14 bases between. CDR1 SGHRS and CDR2 YFSETQ come from the germline V gene. The CDR3 length is 15 residues. CDR3 DNA: TGCGCCAGCAGCTTCGGCAGGGGTGAGGCCGGGGAGCTGTTTTTT. Encoded protein: CASSFGRGEAGELFF.

The J gene is TRBJ1-5, the V gene TRBV18; D is unresolved. The CDR3 loop spans 17 amino acids. Germline CDR1 and CDR2: KGHSH and LQKENI. V gave up 1 base and J gave up 0 bases, with 13 bases separating them. This CDR3 is CASSPQAGGYSNQPQHF. As DNA, the CDR3 is TGTGCCAGCTCACCACAGGCAGGAGGGTATAGCAATCAGCCCCAGCATTTT.

The gene calls are TRBV5-1 and TRBJ1-1; 7 bases fit TRBD1. CDR3 length equals 20 residues. After removal of 3 bases from V and 0 bases from J, the junction contained 20 bases not matched to a gene. Germline V lookup: CDR1 SGHRS, CDR2 YFSETQ. CDR3 nucleotides: TGCGCCAGCAGCTCCCCTTCAACACAGGGGACCAAAACCTTGAACACTGAAGCTTTCTTT. Translating it yields CASSSPSTQGTKTLNTEAFF.

In its sample, this clone was seen a few times. This chain links TRBV6-5 with TRBJ2-2, with D possibly being TRBD1 (6 bases). V lost 9 bases, J lost 0 bases, and 11 bases lay in between. The CDR3 totals 14 residues. The germline V gene has CDR1 MNHEY and CDR2 SVGAGI. CDR3: CASRTASNTGELFF. CDR3 DNA: TGTGCCAGTAGGACAGCGTCGAACACCGGGGAGCTGTTTTTT.

The rearrangement joins TRBV6-5 to TRBJ1-6; D possibly corresponds to TRBD1 (6 bases). Germline CDR1 is MNHEY and CDR2 is SVGAGI. The CDR3 consists of 15 residues. V was pared by 5 bases and J by 4 bases, with 12 bases between. The CDR3 reads CASSRRTEYNSPLHF. For the CDR3, the DNA is TGTGCCAGCAGTCGTAGGACAGAATATAATTCACCCCTCCACTTT.

The chain has TRBV28 and TRBJ2-2; 11 positions agree with TRBD2. V lost 8 bases and J lost 5; bases outside the gene matches: 16. The CDR3 covers 18 residues. CDR1 is MDHEN, CDR2 SYDVKM, per germline. CDR3 in amino acids: CASRLLLEVAGGTGELFF. The CDR3 bases are TGTGCCAGCCGCCTTCTCCTCGAAGTAGCGGGGGGGACCGGGGAGCTGTTTTTT.

V gene TRBV19 combines with J gene TRBJ2-1; TRBD2 might be the D (6 bases). Trimming cost V 3 bases and J 4 bases, with 19 bases left between them. This CDR3 comprises 17 residues. The germline gives CDR1 LNHDA, CDR2 SQIVND (reference sequence). The DNA of the CDR3 is TGTGCCAGTAGTATCCTTATTGGGCGGGCGGGGTACAATGAGCAGTTCTTC. It specifies CASSILIGRAGYNEQFF.